The TCR beta chain under discussion was sequenced for a study of cytomegalovirus exposure and HLA in healthy donors. CDR3 size: 11 residues. V was clipped by 2 bases and J by 9 bases, with 6 bases between them. CDR1 SGHNT and CDR2 YYREEE come from the germline V gene (reference sequence). The PCR contained 60 Vbeta and 13 Jbeta primers. Clones were read by immunoSEQ multiplex PCR, and TCRdb kept only the in-frame ones, dropping some. This sample yields 170,000 or so clones, of which 77% are seen a single time; 1.6% belongs to the top ten. The origin of this receptor is a woman aged 25 to 39 in good health and CMV-seronegative. The genes are TRBV5-4 and TRBJ2-1; no firm D call. The sequencing sample was made of PBMCs. CDR3: CASSLGGEQFF. The CDR3 DNA is TGTGCCAGCAGCTTAGGCGGTGAGCAGTTCTTC. Supplemented by reference TRBV5-4 and TRBJ2-1, the full variable domain reads ETGVTQSPTHLIKTRGQQVTLRCSSQSGHNTVSWYQQALGQGPQFIFQYYREEENGRGNFPPRFSGLQFPNYSSELNVNALELDDSALYLCASSLGGEQFFGPGTRLTVL.